The clone carrying this T cell receptor beta chain was counted between two and nine times. What it binds is not known. These data belong to a study of blood T cell dynamics during melanoma immunotherapy. Study-wide results and caveats: Clones driving repertoire changes may be melanoma-specific or general immune activation.

Time point specified: week 3, after first cycle of checkpoint inhibitor. Samples come from before therapy and from week 3 after the first blockade cycle. Deletions cut 0 bases from V and 5 bases from J, with 16 bases between. The CDR3 is 16 residues long. Looked up from germline, CDR1 is SGHDN and CDR2 is FVKESK. Every bulk PBMC sample received the same 350 ng of DNA. Clones were sequenced by immunoSEQ multiplex PCR, and TCRdb holds only the in-frame ones, with some missing. The sample holds more than 8,500 clones, roughly 87% seen once. The sequence derives from a human donor with melanoma. The chain carries TRBV14 and TRBJ1-1; perhaps TRBD1 as D (6 bases). This material consisted of blood, taken from a patient treated with checkpoint blockade. As DNA, the CDR3 is TGTGCCAGCAGCCAAGATCTGGGGGCCTGGGGTACTGAAGCTTTCTTT. Translated: CASSQDLGAWGTEAFF.